This is a list of T cell receptor beta chains from one sample in a study of HIV-infected patients and healthy controls. TCRdb re-analysed the 5' RACE reads in MiXCR, keeping a single row per CDR3 protein. The sample shows fewer than 6,500 distinct CDR3 sequences, 20% to 25% of them seen only once. Here the sequenced sample was blood, taken before antiretroviral therapy. The receptor set was obtained from an adult with HIV infection. CDR3s include the opening cysteine and the closing phenylalanine or tryptophan. A D gene is named only where the DNA matches it firmly. Rows may omit the clone size; those that give it use once, few, many or a size class.

D gene: .; V gene: TRBV4-2; CDR3 length: 14; J gene: TRBJ2-2; clone size: medium-sized; CDR3 DNA: TGTGCCAGCAGCCAAGATCTTAGCCCCGGGGAGCTGTTTTTT; CDR3 protein: CASSQDLSPGELFF
D gene: .; V gene: TRBV6-2/TRBV6-3; CDR3 length: 16; J gene: TRBJ1-1; clone size: medium-sized; CDR3 DNA: TGTGCCAGCAGAAGTGCCCGGAACAAAATCAACACTGAAGCTTTCTTT; CDR3 protein: CASRSARNKINTEAFF
D gene: TRBD1; V gene: TRBV2; CDR3 length: 16; J gene: TRBJ2-3; clone size: .; CDR3 DNA: TGTGCCAGCAGACCCGGGACAGGGGGGGGCACAGATACGCAGTATTTT; CDR3 protein: CASRPGTGGGTDTQYF
D gene: .; V gene: TRBV29-1; CDR3 length: 10; J gene: TRBJ2-1; clone size: many; CDR3 DNA: TGCAGCGTTGCTCAGACTGAGCAGTTCTTC; CDR3 protein: CSVAQTEQFF
D gene: TRBD1; V gene: TRBV6-1; CDR3 length: 14; J gene: TRBJ1-1; clone size: medium-sized; CDR3 DNA: TGTGCCAGCAGTACCGACAGGGGGTACACTGAAGCTTTCTTT; CDR3 protein: CASSTDRGYTEAFF
D gene: .; V gene: TRBV2; CDR3 length: 13; J gene: TRBJ1-1; clone size: many; CDR3 DNA: TGTGCCAGCAGTGAAAGGGTGCGCACTGAAGCTTTCTTT; CDR3 protein: CASSERVRTEAFF
D gene: TRBD1; V gene: TRBV9; CDR3 length: 13; J gene: TRBJ1-1; clone size: medium-sized; CDR3 DNA: TGTGCCAGCAGCACGACAGGGGACACTGAAGCTTTCTTT; CDR3 protein: CASSTTGDTEAFF
D gene: .; V gene: TRBV6-2/TRBV6-3; CDR3 length: 12; J gene: TRBJ2-5; clone size: many; CDR3 DNA: TGTGCCAGCAAAAACCGCGTGGGGACCCAGTACTTC; CDR3 protein: CASKNRVGTQYF
D gene: TRBD2; V gene: TRBV4-2; CDR3 length: 15; J gene: TRBJ2-5; clone size: .; CDR3 DNA: TGTGCCAGCAGCCCCCTAGCGGGTGGGCCGAAGACCCAGTACTTC; CDR3 protein: CASSPLAGGPKTQYF
D gene: .; V gene: TRBV24-1; CDR3 length: 15; J gene: TRBJ2-5; clone size: many; CDR3 DNA: TGTGCCACCAGTGGTGATCGGATGAGGTCAGAGACCCAGTACTTC; CDR3 protein: CATSGDRMRSETQYF